The T cell receptor beta chain described here comes from a study of blood T cell repertoires in COVID-19. The CDR3 is 13 residues long. V gave up 8 bases and J gave up 3 bases; unmatched junction bases: 7. Looked up from germline, CDR1 is GTSNPN and CDR2 is SVGIG (reference sequence). Using immunoSEQ multiplex PCR, the repertoire was profiled, and TCRdb retains in-frame clones only, with some absent. The table lists 350,000 or so clones, about 88% of them singletons. This chain uses TRBV30 with TRBJ1-3, with 7 nucleotides matching TRBD1. The sample taken for sequencing was PBMCs or T cells enriched from blood (not recorded which). The sequence came from a woman aged 25-40 years who had been exposed to COVID-19. CDR3 nucleotides: TGTGCCGCGGAATACAGGGGTGGAAACACCATATATTTT. Amino acids: CAAEYRGGNTIYF.